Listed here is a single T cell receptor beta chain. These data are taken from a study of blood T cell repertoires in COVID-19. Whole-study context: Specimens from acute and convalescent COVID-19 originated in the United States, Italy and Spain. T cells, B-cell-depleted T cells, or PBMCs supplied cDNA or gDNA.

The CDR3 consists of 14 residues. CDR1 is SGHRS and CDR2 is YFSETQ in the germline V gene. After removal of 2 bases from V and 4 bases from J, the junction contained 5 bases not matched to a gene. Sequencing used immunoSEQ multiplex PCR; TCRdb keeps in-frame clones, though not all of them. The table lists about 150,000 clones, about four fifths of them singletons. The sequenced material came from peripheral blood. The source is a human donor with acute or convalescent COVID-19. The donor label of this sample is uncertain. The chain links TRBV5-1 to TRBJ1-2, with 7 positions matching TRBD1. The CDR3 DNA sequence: TGCGCCAGCAGCTTATACAGGGGATCCTATGGCTACACCTTC. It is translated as CASSLYRGSYGYTF.